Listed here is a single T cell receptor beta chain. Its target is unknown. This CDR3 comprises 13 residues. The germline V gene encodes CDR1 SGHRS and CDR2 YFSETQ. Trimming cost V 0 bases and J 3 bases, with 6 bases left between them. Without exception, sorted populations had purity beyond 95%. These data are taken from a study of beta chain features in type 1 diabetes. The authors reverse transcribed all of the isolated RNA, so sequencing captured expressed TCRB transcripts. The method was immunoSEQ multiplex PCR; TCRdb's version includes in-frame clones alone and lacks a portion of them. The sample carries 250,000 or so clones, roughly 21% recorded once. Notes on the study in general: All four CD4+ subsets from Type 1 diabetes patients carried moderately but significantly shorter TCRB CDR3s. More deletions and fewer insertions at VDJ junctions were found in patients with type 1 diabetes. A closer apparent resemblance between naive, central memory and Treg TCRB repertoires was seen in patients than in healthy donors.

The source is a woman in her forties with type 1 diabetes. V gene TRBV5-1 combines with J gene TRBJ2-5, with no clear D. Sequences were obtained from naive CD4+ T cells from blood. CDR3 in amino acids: CASSLVQEETQYF. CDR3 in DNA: TGCGCCAGCAGCTTGGTCCAGGAAGAGACCCAGTACTTC.